A selection of T cell receptor beta chains follows, all from one sample in a study of human T cells and chemical hapten exposure. TCRdb used MiXCR to reprocess the 5' RACE reads, holding one entry per CDR3 protein. The sample includes 150,000 or so distinct CDR3 sequences, around 4% of them seen just once. All receptors come from a female donor in good health. CDR3s include the opening cysteine and the closing phenylalanine or tryptophan. The D gene is left open where the match is weak. Clone size, where shown, is once, few, many, or a class for clones that have expanded.

clone size: -; J gene: TRBJ2-3; V gene: TRBV29-1; D gene: -; CDR3 protein: CSVAGVKGLSTDTQYF; CDR3 DNA: TGCAGCGTTGCGGGGGTAAAAGGGTTGAGCACAGATACGCAGTATTTT
clone size: many; J gene: TRBJ1-1; V gene: TRBV7-2; D gene: -; CDR3 protein: CASSFLGDTEAFF; CDR3 DNA: TGTGCCAGCAGCTTTTTGGGGGACACTGAAGCTTTCTTT
clone size: many; J gene: TRBJ1-6; V gene: TRBV14; D gene: -; CDR3 protein: CASSHRTGLSNSPLHF; CDR3 DNA: TGTGCCAGCAGCCACCGAACAGGGCTCAGTAATTCACCCCTCCACTTT
clone size: many; J gene: TRBJ2-3; V gene: TRBV10-3; D gene: -; CDR3 protein: CAISEVGTDTQYF; CDR3 DNA: TGTGCCATCAGTGAAGTAGGGACAGATACGCAGTATTTT
clone size: many; J gene: TRBJ1-1; V gene: TRBV9; D gene: -; CDR3 protein: CASSVDGRGAPEAFF; CDR3 DNA: TGTGCCAGCAGCGTAGATGGCCGAGGGGCCCCTGAAGCTTTCTTT
clone size: many; J gene: TRBJ1-5; V gene: TRBV10-3; D gene: -; CDR3 protein: CAISENDGNQPQHF; CDR3 DNA: TGTGCCATCAGTGAAAACGACGGGAATCAGCCCCAGCATTTT
clone size: few; J gene: TRBJ2-7; V gene: TRBV2; D gene: -; CDR3 protein: CASRKTGGNYEQYF; CDR3 DNA: TGTGCCAGCAGGAAAACCGGGGGAAACTACGAGCAGTACTTC
clone size: large; J gene: TRBJ2-1; V gene: TRBV27; D gene: TRBD2; CDR3 protein: CASSYQGGGTSSYNEQFF; CDR3 DNA: TGTGCCAGCAGTTACCAGGGCGGGGGGACTTCCTCCTACAATGAGCAGTTCTTC
clone size: many; J gene: TRBJ1-2; V gene: TRBV6-1; D gene: -; CDR3 protein: CASRLPGAGGYTF; CDR3 DNA: TGTGCCAGCAGGCTCCCGGGGGCGGGTGGCTACACCTTC
clone size: many; J gene: TRBJ1-3; V gene: TRBV7-9; D gene: -; CDR3 protein: CASSPKIRVGNTIYF; CDR3 DNA: TGTGCCAGCAGCCCCAAGATCAGGGTCGGAAACACCATATATTTT
clone size: -; J gene: TRBJ2-3; V gene: TRBV12-3/TRBV12-4; D gene: -; CDR3 protein: CASSYWTITDTQYF; CDR3 DNA: TGTGCCAGCAGTTATTGGACTATCACAGATACGCAGTATTTT
clone size: many; J gene: TRBJ1-1; V gene: TRBV4-3; D gene: -; CDR3 protein: CASSQDWGGLTEAFF; CDR3 DNA: TGCGCCAGCAGCCAAGATTGGGGGGGTTTGACTGAAGCTTTCTTT
clone size: many; J gene: TRBJ2-7; V gene: TRBV6-2/TRBV6-3; D gene: -; CDR3 protein: CASSYLGRSSSYEQYF; CDR3 DNA: TGTGCCAGCAGTTACTTGGGACGGTCAAGCTCCTACGAGCAGTACTTC
clone size: -; J gene: TRBJ1-5; V gene: TRBV18; D gene: TRBD1; CDR3 protein: CASSPTGVYSNQPQHF; CDR3 DNA: TGTGCCAGCTCACCCACAGGGGTCTATAGCAATCAGCCCCAGCATTTT
clone size: many; J gene: TRBJ2-2; V gene: TRBV2; D gene: TRBD1; CDR3 protein: CAAAGQGIPGELFF; CDR3 DNA: TGTGCCGCCGCGGGACAGGGTATTCCCGGGGAGCTGTTTTTT
clone size: -; J gene: TRBJ1-6; V gene: TRBV5-6; D gene: -; CDR3 protein: CASSPDTGSNSPLHF; CDR3 DNA: TGTGCCAGCAGCCCGGATACAGGGTCAAATTCACCCCTCCACTTT
clone size: many; J gene: TRBJ1-4; V gene: TRBV7-2; D gene: -; CDR3 protein: CASSSLPGLINEKLFF; CDR3 DNA: TGTGCCAGCAGCTCCCTTCCGGGGTTAATTAATGAAAAACTGTTTTTT
clone size: many; J gene: TRBJ2-7; V gene: TRBV29-1; D gene: TRBD2; CDR3 protein: CSVGVGGGGYF; CDR3 DNA: TGCAGCGTTGGAGTAGGTGGCGGGGGATACTTC
clone size: many; J gene: TRBJ2-3; V gene: TRBV5-8; D gene: -; CDR3 protein: CASSLGPQNTQYF; CDR3 DNA: TGTGCCAGCAGCTTGGGCCCTCAAAATACGCAGTATTTT
clone size: few; J gene: TRBJ2-6; V gene: TRBV5-4; D gene: -; CDR3 protein: CASSTERSGANVLTF; CDR3 DNA: TGTGCCAGCAGTACCGAGCGCTCTGGGGCCAACGTCCTGACTTTC
clone size: many; J gene: TRBJ1-4; V gene: TRBV4-2; D gene: TRBD1; CDR3 protein: CASSQDGDRGGEKLFF; CDR3 DNA: TGTGCCAGCAGCCAAGATGGGGACAGGGGCGGTGAAAAACTGTTTTTT
clone size: many; J gene: TRBJ1-1; V gene: TRBV20-1; D gene: TRBD1; CDR3 protein: CSATRQGAGTEAFF; CDR3 DNA: TGCAGTGCGACGAGACAGGGGGCGGGTACTGAAGCTTTCTTT
clone size: many; J gene: TRBJ1-1; V gene: TRBV20-1; D gene: -; CDR3 protein: CSASHRGNTEAFF; CDR3 DNA: TGCAGTGCTTCTCACCGGGGGAACACTGAAGCTTTCTTT
clone size: many; J gene: TRBJ1-5; V gene: TRBV7-9; D gene: -; CDR3 protein: CASSLWGGWGGDQPQHF; CDR3 DNA: TGTGCCAGCAGCTTATGGGGCGGTTGGGGAGGGGATCAGCCCCAGCATTTT
clone size: many; J gene: TRBJ2-1; V gene: TRBV5-1; D gene: TRBD2; CDR3 protein: CASSTTTRPGGAYNEQFF; CDR3 DNA: TGCGCCAGCAGCACGACTACCCGTCCGGGGGGGGCCTACAATGAGCAGTTCTTC
clone size: many; J gene: TRBJ2-7; V gene: TRBV6-2/TRBV6-3; D gene: -; CDR3 protein: CATKGAGGSYEQYF; CDR3 DNA: TGTGCCACCAAGGGGGCCGGGGGTTCCTACGAGCAGTACTTC
clone size: few; J gene: TRBJ2-7; V gene: TRBV12-3/TRBV12-4; D gene: -; CDR3 protein: CASVPGTASSYEQYF; CDR3 DNA: TGTGCCAGCGTTCCCGGGACGGCCAGCTCCTACGAGCAGTACTTC